This T cell receptor (beta chain) was recovered during a study of spatial heterogeneity in lung cancer (dated by TCRdb to between 2018 and 2021). Turning to the overall study: Beta-chain transcripts were consistently detected in greater numbers than alpha-chain transcripts, which likely reflects a higher abundance of beta-chain transcripts. In the raw uncorrected reads, each unique combination of TCR and UMI appeared more than ten times on average. At surgery, over 200 tumor regions, 61 to 75 matched nontumor lung samples and 56 PBMC samples were TCR-sequenced for both alpha and beta chains. In non-small cell lung cancer, the study quantitatively compared TCR alpha and beta repertoires across several tumor regions, matched nontumor lung, and blood. Nonsynonymous mutation counts, determined by whole-exome sequencing of tumor tissue, were related to features of the TCR repertoire.

Libraries were made using 5' RACE. Instrument used: NextSeq 500. To allow correction of PCR and sequencing errors, the TCR library protocol tagged every TCR cDNA molecule with a unique molecular identifier. The authors' pipeline ran thus. Decombinator tools were used for TCR identification, UMI-based error correction and CDR3 extraction. Expanded TCRs were defined as those above a frequency of 2 per 1,000, corresponding to the top 1% of the tumor frequency distribution. Renyi diversity was calculated using the R vegan package after each repertoire was subsampled 100 times to 5,000 TCRs. CDR3 similarity networks were built from amino acid triplet string-kernel similarity, connecting CDR3s with pairwise similarity above 0.82. Using fastp at Q25 and MiXCR, TCRdb reprocessed the public reads and kept productive beta chains. For every CDR3 protein sequence, its rows merge into one entry that carries the most common genes and DNA. The V and J calls, along with clone size, are taken from TCRdb and not from the paper's own processing. Within this sample are approximately 40,000 distinct CDR3 sequences, with almost 7% of them counted one time only. The top ten constitute about 39% of the sample.

V gives up 7 bases and J gives up 4 bases, and the segment between their germline ends measures 12 bases. The CDR3 goes from the cysteine to the phenylalanine over 13 residues. The sequence is cut down to CDR3 DNA, 39 bases in frame from base 1. Sequences KGHDR (CDR1) and SFDVKD (CDR2) are obtained from the germline V gene. Per the publication, the time point label means: sample taken at primary tumor resection. Samples were obtained from approximately 76 patients with early-stage, untreated non-small cell lung cancer from the lung TRACERx cohort. For TCR sequencing, whole RNA was extracted from tumor and nontumor lung tissue, or from cryopreserved PBMC samples, and no cell sorting was done. Only patients for whom sufficient RNA was available from at least two tumor regions were selected for TCR sequencing. Summary of the overall study and its limitations: Confirming at a functional level the hypothesis that regional TCRs recognize regional mutations was considered to require additional single-cell paired TCR alpha and beta sequencing. Ubiquitous expanded tumor TCRs were detected in blood more often at tumor resection than at routine follow-up.

This clonotype has a count of ten or more. The specificity of this receptor is unknown. No clone much larger than this one lies a single base away; base qualities are absent. This sequence originates from a female donor with early-stage non-small cell lung cancer. The specimen was PBMCs, collected at surgery. The chain uses TRBV24-1 and TRBJ1-1, with TRBD1 perhaps the D gene, on 6 matching bases. The CDR3: CATRYRDSTEAFF. The base sequence is TGTGCCACCAGATACAGGGATTCCACTGAAGCTTTCTTT.